These T cell receptor beta chains were read from a single sample in a study of T cells in narcolepsy. The table came from immunoSEQ multiplex PCR; TCRdb's copy has only in-frame clones and leaves some out. The data contain some 30,000 clones, 80% to 90% of them singletons. Source material: memory (CD45RA-) CD4+ T cells from blood. Receptors were obtained from a human donor in good health. CDR3s include the opening cysteine and the closing phenylalanine or tryptophan. A D gene is named only where the DNA matches it firmly. For some rows the clone size is stated as once, few or many, or as a class when expanded; others skip it.

v_call: TRBV19; d_call: NA; clone_size: NA; j_call: TRBJ2-5; cdr3_nt: TGTGCCAGTAGTATTGGACAGCCAGCGGGCCAAGAGACCCAGTACTTC; cdr3_aa: CASSIGQPAGQETQYF
v_call: TRBV6-5; d_call: TRBD2; clone_size: NA; j_call: TRBJ2-1; cdr3_nt: TGTGCCAGCAGTGAAGGGAGGGAAAGGCCGTTCTTC; cdr3_aa: CASSEGRERPFF
v_call: TRBV6-5; d_call: TRBD2; clone_size: NA; j_call: TRBJ2-3; cdr3_nt: TGTGCCAGCAGTTTTTCTAGCGGGGGGGCCAGAGATACGCAGTATTTT; cdr3_aa: CASSFSSGGARDTQYF
v_call: TRBV9; d_call: NA; clone_size: NA; j_call: TRBJ1-2; cdr3_nt: TGTGCCAGCAGCGTAGGTCCAGGGAACTATGGCTACACCTTC; cdr3_aa: CASSVGPGNYGYTF
v_call: TRBV5-1; d_call: NA; clone_size: NA; j_call: TRBJ2-2; cdr3_nt: TGCGCCAGCAGCTTGGAGACAGCCCTCAAGGGGGGGGAGCTGTTTTTT; cdr3_aa: CASSLETALKGGELFF
v_call: TRBV15; d_call: TRBD1; clone_size: NA; j_call: TRBJ1-5; cdr3_nt: TGTGCCACCAGTAGGACAGGCGGAAATAGCAGTCAGCCCCAGCATTTT; cdr3_aa: CATSRTGGNSSQPQHF
v_call: TRBV5-4; d_call: NA; clone_size: few; j_call: TRBJ1-4; cdr3_nt: TGTGCCAGCAGCTTGGCACCCGGGAGGGATGAAAAACTGTTTTTT; cdr3_aa: CASSLAPGRDEKLFF
v_call: TRBV5-4; d_call: NA; clone_size: NA; j_call: TRBJ1-3; cdr3_nt: TGTGCCAGCAGCCAACTTCCTGACGGGACACCTGGAAACACCATATATTTT; cdr3_aa: CASSQLPDGTPGNTIYF
v_call: TRBV5-8; d_call: NA; clone_size: NA; j_call: TRBJ2-6; cdr3_nt: TGTGCCAGCAGCTTTCTCCGGGCCAACGTCCTGACTTTC; cdr3_aa: CASSFLRANVLTF
v_call: TRBV5-1; d_call: TRBD2; clone_size: NA; j_call: TRBJ2-1; cdr3_nt: TGCGCCAGCAGCGTGACTAGCGGGAGTTTCAATGAGCAGTTCTTC; cdr3_aa: CASSVTSGSFNEQFF
v_call: TRBV5-4; d_call: TRBD1; clone_size: NA; j_call: TRBJ1-2; cdr3_nt: TGTGCCAGCAGCTATCAGGGGGCTGATGGCTACACCTTC; cdr3_aa: CASSYQGADGYTF
v_call: TRBV11-2; d_call: NA; clone_size: NA; j_call: TRBJ1-1; cdr3_nt: TGTGCCAGCAGCGTAGGACAAAAAGCTTTCTTT; cdr3_aa: CASSVGQKAFF
v_call: TRBV2; d_call: NA; clone_size: few; j_call: TRBJ1-1; cdr3_nt: TGTGCCACCGGACAAGCGGAGGCTGAAGCTTTCTTT; cdr3_aa: CATGQAEAEAFF
v_call: TRBV14; d_call: TRBD2; clone_size: once; j_call: TRBJ2-3; cdr3_nt: TGTGCCAGCAGCCAAGATCGGGGACTAGCGTATAGCACAGATACGCAGTATTTT; cdr3_aa: CASSQDRGLAYSTDTQYF
v_call: TRBV27; d_call: NA; clone_size: NA; j_call: TRBJ1-1; cdr3_nt: TGTGCCAGCAGTTTCCCAGGGCGTGAAGCTTTCTTT; cdr3_aa: CASSFPGREAFF
v_call: TRBV7-2; d_call: NA; clone_size: NA; j_call: TRBJ1-1; cdr3_nt: TGTGCCAGCAGCCCGGGACACTCGAACACTGAAGCTTTCTTT; cdr3_aa: CASSPGHSNTEAFF
v_call: TRBV5-8; d_call: NA; clone_size: NA; j_call: TRBJ2-7; cdr3_nt: TGTGCCAGCAGCTTCTCCTTTCAGGGCTCCTACGAGCAGTACTTC; cdr3_aa: CASSFSFQGSYEQYF
v_call: TRBV19; d_call: NA; clone_size: NA; j_call: TRBJ1-1; cdr3_nt: TGTGCCAGTAGTATGGCCGGGCTCATGAACACTGAAGCTTTCTTT; cdr3_aa: CASSMAGLMNTEAFF
v_call: TRBV4-3; d_call: TRBD2; clone_size: NA; j_call: TRBJ2-2; cdr3_nt: TGCGCCAGCAGCCAATTGCCCCCGACTAGCGGGAGAGCCATCACCGGGGAGCTGTTTTTT; cdr3_aa: CASSQLPPTSGRAITGELFF
v_call: TRBV15; d_call: NA; clone_size: NA; j_call: TRBJ1-2; cdr3_nt: TGTGCCACCAGCAGGCGGAGGGACCGAACTAACTATGGCTACACCTTC; cdr3_aa: CATSRRRDRTNYGYTF
v_call: TRBV18; d_call: TRBD1; clone_size: NA; j_call: TRBJ2-7; cdr3_nt: TGTGCCAGCTCACTCAGCTGGGACAGGGGGTACGAGCAGTACTTC; cdr3_aa: CASSLSWDRGYEQYF
v_call: TRBV10-1; d_call: NA; clone_size: NA; j_call: TRBJ2-7; cdr3_nt: TGCGCCAGCAGTGAGACTTCCTACGAGCAGTACTTC; cdr3_aa: CASSETSYEQYF
v_call: TRBV2; d_call: NA; clone_size: few; j_call: TRBJ2-7; cdr3_nt: TGTGCCAGCAGTGACAGGGGAATCTACGAGCAGTACTTC; cdr3_aa: CASSDRGIYEQYF
v_call: TRBV6-1; d_call: TRBD1; clone_size: once; j_call: TRBJ2-2; cdr3_nt: TGTGCCAGCAGAACAGGGGCCCTTAACACCGGGGAGCTGTTTTTT; cdr3_aa: CASRTGALNTGELFF
v_call: TRBV7-2; d_call: NA; clone_size: NA; j_call: TRBJ2-2; cdr3_nt: TGTGCCAGCAGCTTGGGATGGCGGTTGAACACCGGGGAGCTGTTTTTT; cdr3_aa: CASSLGWRLNTGELFF
v_call: TRBV9; d_call: NA; clone_size: NA; j_call: TRBJ1-1; cdr3_nt: TGTGCCAGCAGCGTAGCCCAGGGAATGCACACTGAAGCTTTCTTT; cdr3_aa: CASSVAQGMHTEAFF
v_call: TRBV6-6; d_call: NA; clone_size: NA; j_call: TRBJ2-7; cdr3_nt: TGTGCCAGCAGTTACTCTCCGGAGATCTACGAGCAGTACTTC; cdr3_aa: CASSYSPEIYEQYF
v_call: TRBV4-3; d_call: TRBD2; clone_size: NA; j_call: TRBJ2-7; cdr3_nt: TGCGCCAGCAGCCAAGAGAGTTCAGGTAGCGGGCCCTACGAGCAGTACTTC; cdr3_aa: CASSQESSGSGPYEQYF
v_call: TRBV19; d_call: NA; clone_size: NA; j_call: TRBJ1-1; cdr3_nt: TGTGCCAGTAGTATAGATCCCTATCAGGGGCGGACTGAAGCTTTCTTT; cdr3_aa: CASSIDPYQGRTEAFF
v_call: TRBV2; d_call: NA; clone_size: few; j_call: TRBJ1-5; cdr3_nt: TGTGCCAGCAGTGAGAGCAGGGGAAATCAGCCCCAGCATTTT; cdr3_aa: CASSESRGNQPQHF
v_call: TRBV10-3; d_call: TRBD1; clone_size: NA; j_call: TRBJ1-4; cdr3_nt: TGTGCCATCAGTGAGGACAGGGGGCAAAATGAAAAACTGTTTTTT; cdr3_aa: CAISEDRGQNEKLFF
v_call: TRBV28; d_call: NA; clone_size: NA; j_call: TRBJ2-6; cdr3_nt: TGTGCCAGCAGTTTAATTGGACTGACCAGCTCTGGGGCCAACGTCCTGACTTTC; cdr3_aa: CASSLIGLTSSGANVLTF
v_call: TRBV28; d_call: NA; clone_size: NA; j_call: TRBJ1-5; cdr3_nt: TGTGCCAGCAGTTTACCGCCGGGACACAATCAGCCCCAGCATTTT; cdr3_aa: CASSLPPGHNQPQHF
v_call: TRBV6-5; d_call: NA; clone_size: NA; j_call: TRBJ2-3; cdr3_nt: TGTGCCAGCAGTCCGGGGTGGAGCACAGATACGCAGTATTTT; cdr3_aa: CASSPGWSTDTQYF
v_call: TRBV7-2; d_call: NA; clone_size: NA; j_call: TRBJ2-7; cdr3_nt: TGTGCCAGCAGCTTAAGCTCCTACGAGCAGTACTTC; cdr3_aa: CASSLSSYEQYF
v_call: TRBV5-1; d_call: TRBD2; clone_size: NA; j_call: TRBJ2-5; cdr3_nt: TGCGCCAGCAGCCCTCGGAGCCCAGCGGGGATCCAAGAGACCCAGTACTTC; cdr3_aa: CASSPRSPAGIQETQYF
v_call: TRBV5-1; d_call: TRBD2; clone_size: NA; j_call: TRBJ2-5; cdr3_nt: TGCGCCAGCAGCCCCGGGACTAGCGGGGGGGGAGAGACCCAGTACTTC; cdr3_aa: CASSPGTSGGGETQYF
v_call: TRBV28; d_call: TRBD2; clone_size: few; j_call: TRBJ2-1; cdr3_nt: TGTGCCAGCAGTTCCCCGGGACTAGCGTTTTCCTACAATGAGCAGTTCTTC; cdr3_aa: CASSSPGLAFSYNEQFF
v_call: TRBV7-2; d_call: NA; clone_size: NA; j_call: TRBJ1-5; cdr3_nt: TGTGCCAGCAGCTTAACTCCGACACCTAATCAGCCCCAGCATTTT; cdr3_aa: CASSLTPTPNQPQHF
v_call: TRBV7-2; d_call: TRBD1; clone_size: NA; j_call: TRBJ1-5; cdr3_nt: TGTGCCAGCAGCCGTACCGGGACAGGCAGCTATAGCAATCAGCCCCAGCATTTT; cdr3_aa: CASSRTGTGSYSNQPQHF
v_call: TRBV5-8; d_call: NA; clone_size: NA; j_call: TRBJ1-1; cdr3_nt: TGTGCCAGCGGGAGAAGCAACACTGAAGCTTTCTTT; cdr3_aa: CASGRSNTEAFF
v_call: TRBV9; d_call: NA; clone_size: NA; j_call: TRBJ1-1; cdr3_nt: TGTGCCAGCAGCGTAGCAGGGGCGGACACTGAAGCTTTCTTT; cdr3_aa: CASSVAGADTEAFF
v_call: TRBV28; d_call: NA; clone_size: NA; j_call: TRBJ2-7; cdr3_nt: TGTGCCAGCAGTTCCGGGACCCCTTCCTACGAGCAGTACTTC; cdr3_aa: CASSSGTPSYEQYF
v_call: TRBV19; d_call: TRBD1; clone_size: few; j_call: TRBJ2-7; cdr3_nt: TGTGCCAGCTCTGGAGGACAGGTTTCCTACGAGCAGTACTTC; cdr3_aa: CASSGGQVSYEQYF
v_call: TRBV6-1; d_call: NA; clone_size: NA; j_call: TRBJ2-6; cdr3_nt: TGTGCCAGCAGTGGGACCACAGGGGCCAACGTCCTGACTTTC; cdr3_aa: CASSGTTGANVLTF
v_call: TRBV11-2; d_call: NA; clone_size: NA; j_call: TRBJ1-6; cdr3_nt: TGTGCCAGCAGCCCGGGGGAGGGGCCTAATTCACCCCTCCACTTT; cdr3_aa: CASSPGEGPNSPLHF
v_call: TRBV5-5; d_call: NA; clone_size: NA; j_call: TRBJ1-5; cdr3_nt: TGTGCCAGCAGCCCACTCTGGACAAATCAGCCCCAGCATTTT; cdr3_aa: CASSPLWTNQPQHF
v_call: TRBV9; d_call: NA; clone_size: NA; j_call: TRBJ2-2; cdr3_nt: TGTGCCAGCAGCATCAGGGTTTTCACCGGGGAGCTGTTTTTT; cdr3_aa: CASSIRVFTGELFF
v_call: TRBV11-1; d_call: NA; clone_size: NA; j_call: TRBJ1-1; cdr3_nt: TGTGCCAGCAGCCCTATAGGGATAGGTCGGGACACTGAAGCTTTCTTT; cdr3_aa: CASSPIGIGRDTEAFF
v_call: TRBV9; d_call: TRBD2; clone_size: NA; j_call: TRBJ2-1; cdr3_nt: TGTGCCAGCAGCGTAGAAGCGGGAGGCTCCTACAATGAGCAGTTCTTC; cdr3_aa: CASSVEAGGSYNEQFF
v_call: TRBV29-1; d_call: TRBD1; clone_size: NA; j_call: TRBJ1-2; cdr3_nt: TGCAGCGTTGAAATGGGACAGGGTGTCTATGGCTACACCTTC; cdr3_aa: CSVEMGQGVYGYTF
v_call: TRBV19; d_call: NA; clone_size: NA; j_call: TRBJ1-4; cdr3_nt: TGTGCCAGTAGTGACGCGAGGACGGGTAATGAAAAACTGTTTTTT; cdr3_aa: CASSDARTGNEKLFF
v_call: TRBV30; d_call: NA; clone_size: NA; j_call: TRBJ2-3; cdr3_nt: TGTGCCTGGAGTGTACGTAGGGCAGATACGCAGTATTTT; cdr3_aa: CAWSVRRADTQYF
v_call: TRBV15; d_call: NA; clone_size: NA; j_call: TRBJ1-5; cdr3_nt: TGTGCCACCAGCAGAGATTCCGGGGAGTCCCAGCATTTT; cdr3_aa: CATSRDSGESQHF
v_call: TRBV29-1; d_call: NA; clone_size: NA; j_call: TRBJ1-1; cdr3_nt: TGCAGCGTTGTTCGGCGAGGAGGGGACGGGACAAGGGTGGGCACTGAAGCTTTCTTT; cdr3_aa: CSVVRRGGDGTRVGTEAFF
v_call: TRBV6-1; d_call: NA; clone_size: NA; j_call: TRBJ2-6; cdr3_nt: TGTGCCAGCAGTCAGAGGGTTCCTGGGGCCAACGTCCTGACTTTC; cdr3_aa: CASSQRVPGANVLTF
v_call: TRBV7-8; d_call: NA; clone_size: NA; j_call: TRBJ1-6; cdr3_nt: TGCGCCAGCAGCTTAGACGCAGCGCCTAATTCACCCCTCCACTTT; cdr3_aa: CASSLDAAPNSPLHF
v_call: TRBV2; d_call: NA; clone_size: few; j_call: TRBJ1-3; cdr3_nt: TGTGCCAGCAGCTCTAAAGGCTTCTCTGGAAACACCATATATTTT; cdr3_aa: CASSSKGFSGNTIYF